What follows are 23 T cell receptor beta chains derived from one specimen sequenced in a study of T cells after yellow fever vaccination. TCRdb recomputed calls from the 5' RACE reads with MiXCR, one row per CDR3 protein. The sample consists of about 300,000 distinct CDR3 sequences, 8.7% of them appearing once. Sequencing used CD4+ T cells sorted from PBMCs, obtained 5 days after the yellow fever booster vaccination. The receptors originated from a man aged 18 to 30 who received the YFV17D yellow fever vaccine.

This clonotype was seen only a few times. The rearrangement links TRBV15 to TRBJ1-2, with 8 bases aligning to TRBD1. The CDR3 has 12 residues. Trimming cost V 7 bases and J 4 bases; bases outside gene matches: 2. Germline V CDR1 and CDR2: LNHNV, YYDKDF (reference sequence). CDR3 sequence reads: CATTGGSYGYTF. The CDR3 DNA sequence: TGTGCCACCACAGGGGGCTCCTATGGCTACACCTTC. Drawing the rest from reference TRBV15 and TRBJ1-2, the complete variable domain is DAMVIQNPRYQVTQFGKPVTLSCSQTLNHNVMYWYQQKSSQAPKLLFHYYDKDFNNEADTPDNFQSRRPNTSFCFLDIRSPGLGDTAMYLCATTGGSYGYTFGSGTRLTVV.

This clonotype was seen many times. The chain recombines TRBV20-1 with TRBJ1-5; no firm D call. V shed 3 bases and J shed 0 bases, with 3 bases lying between them. Germline-derived CDR1 and CDR2 are DFQATT and SNEGSKA (reference sequence). The CDR3 runs 12 residues. CDR3 DNA sequence: TGCAGTGCTAGGGATAGCAATCAGCCCCAGCATTTT. It specifies CSARDSNQPQHF.

The rearrangement uses TRBV6-1 and TRBJ2-7; possibly TRBD1 for D (6 bases). CDR1 and CDR2 from the germline V gene are MNHNS and SASEGT. Trimming cost V 2 bases and J 7 bases, with 15 bases left between them. CDR3 size: 14 residues. CDR3 sequence reads: CASSERGTGREQYV. The CDR3 coding sequence is TGTGCCAGCAGTGAAAGGGGAACAGGGCGTGAGCAGTACGTC.

This clonotype was found a few times. The V and J genes are TRBV7-2 and TRBJ2-5; D is possibly TRBD1 or TRBD2 (5 bases each). CDR1 SGHTA and CDR2 FQGNSA come from the germline V gene. V lost 5 bases and J lost 4, with 17 bases in between. The CDR3 totals 15 residues. CDR3 bases: TGTGCCAGCAGCCCCTACATCACTGGGGGAGAGACCCAGTACTTC. Translating it yields CASSPYITGGETQYF.

This chain links TRBV20-1 with TRBJ1-1; D might be TRBD1 (5 bases). CDR3 size: 14 residues. The V gene's germline CDR1 is DFQATT and CDR2 SNEGSKA (reference sequence). The V gene lost 5 bases and the J gene lost 5 bases, with 18 bases spanning the gap. CDR3 nucleotides: TGCAGTGCTCCACTCTCAGGGAAGGATACTGAAGCTTTCTTT. This translates into CSAPLSGKDTEAFF.

This clonotype was detected a few times. This chain uses TRBV27 with TRBJ1-2; perhaps TRBD1 as D (5 bases). CDR1 and CDR2 (germline): MNHEY, SMNVEV (reference sequence). The CDR3 contains 15 residues. Trimming took 6 bases from V and 2 from J, leaving 16 bases between them. The CDR3 loop is CASSPGGGTNYGYTF. The CDR3, as DNA: TGTGCCAGCAGCCCGGGGGGGGGAACCAACTATGGCTACACCTTC.

This clonotype occurred a few times. The V call is TRBV4-3, the J call TRBJ1-1; possibly TRBD1 for D (5 bases). Germline V gives CDR1 LGHNA, CDR2 YSLEER. CDR3 size: 15 residues. The V end lost 4 bases, the J end lost 3 bases, and 15 bases lay between the germline ends. The CDR3 sequence is CASSLGWGKDTEAFF. The DNA of the CDR3 is TGCGCCAGCAGCCTAGGTTGGGGGAAGGACACTGAAGCTTTCTTT.

This clonotype has at least ten counts. The rearrangement links TRBV9 to TRBJ1-1, with TRBD1 matching over 9 bases. CDR1 is SGDLS, CDR2 YYNGEE, per germline. The CDR3 runs to 15 residues. V shed 3 bases and J 1 base; nucleotides not matched to a gene: 4. DNA of the CDR3: TGTGCCAGCAGCGCCGGGACAGGGTCGAACACTGAAGCTTTCTTT. Amino acids: CASSAGTGSNTEAFF.

This clonotype was counted many times. CDR3 sequence reads: CASSLAWTPRDIQYF. DNA of the CDR3: TGTGCCAGCAGCTTAGCGTGGACACCACGGGACATTCAGTACTTC. This chain connects TRBV7-2 to TRBJ2-4, with D possibly matching TRBD1 (5 bases). Trimming removed 0 bases at V and 8 bases at J, with 14 bases between. This CDR3 comprises 15 residues. Germline lookup yields CDR1 SGHTA and CDR2 FQGNSA.

Only a few counts were recorded for this clonotype. The chain links TRBV11-2 to TRBJ2-7; 11 bases agree with TRBD1. The J segment lost 7 bases and the V segment lost 5 bases, leaving 7 bases of the junction unmatched. This CDR3 spans 14 amino acids. Germline CDR1 SGHAT, CDR2 FQNNGV. The CDR3 sequence is CASSMDRGLGEQYF. The CDR3 nucleotides are TGTGCCAGCAGCATGGACAGGGGGCTAGGAGAGCAGTACTTC.

The rearrangement links TRBV18 to TRBJ2-1, with D hard to call. The CDR3 covers 14 residues. Germline V CDR1 and CDR2: KGHSH, LQKENI. The germline V and J ends were trimmed by 0 bases and 8 bases, with 11 bases remaining between them. For the CDR3, the DNA is TGTGCCAGCTCACCACCGTCCGTTACCCATGAGCAGTTCTTC. It is translated as CASSPPSVTHEQFF.

Ten or more counts support this clonotype. The CDR3 protein is CASRSASRETQYF. The DNA for the CDR3 is TGCGCCAGCCGGTCCGCTAGCCGGGAGACCCAGTACTTC. This sequence joins TRBV10-2 and TRBJ2-5, with a possible D match to TRBD2 (5 bases). The V gene lost 8 bases and the J gene lost 5 bases, with 15 bases spanning the gap. The CDR3 totals 13 residues. In germline, CDR1 is WSHSY, CDR2 SAAADI.

This clonotype was observed a few times. The chain has TRBV24-1 and TRBJ2-2, with TRBD2 matching over 8 bases. CDR3 length: 14 amino acids. The trim removed 9 bases at V and 3 bases at J, leaving 5 bases unmatched. Germline CDR1 and CDR2: KGHDR and SFDVKD. CDR3 region: CATGAGDYTGELFF. The CDR3 nucleotides read TGTGCCACCGGAGCGGGGGATTACACCGGGGAGCTGTTTTTT.

V usage is TRBV4-3 and J usage is TRBJ2-3, with D possibly matching TRBD2 (6 bases). CDR3 length equals 15 residues. V lost 1 base to trimming and J lost 1 base, with 9 bases between them. CDR1 and CDR2 (germline): LGHNA, YSLEER. The CDR3 coding sequence is TGCGCCAGCAGCCAAGCTGGCGGGGGCACAGATACGCAGTATTTT. It codes for CASSQAGGGTDTQYF.

This clonotype was observed at least ten times. The chain recombines TRBV7-8 with TRBJ2-4; no definite D call. Trimming cost V 5 bases and J 2 bases, with 7 bases left between them. In germline, CDR1 is SGHVS, CDR2 FQNEAQ. The CDR3 has 13 amino acids. The CDR3 is CASSLGSKNIQYF. CDR3 in DNA: TGTGCCAGCAGCCTAGGGTCCAAAAACATTCAGTACTTC.

A few counts support this clonotype. The genes are TRBV12-3 or TRBV12-4 and TRBJ1-1; D may be TRBD1 (6 bases). Trimming took 5 bases from V and 4 from J, leaving 17 bases between them. This CDR3 is built from 15 residues. This chain's CDR3 is CASSISAGVGTEAFF. CDR3 in DNA: TGTGCCAGCAGTATCTCGGCAGGGGTGGGCACTGAAGCTTTCTTT.

In regard to this clonotype: One junction end disagrees with the germline gene, perhaps due to a read error. The rearrangement uses TRBV7-2 and TRBJ1-3; 7 nucleotides align to TRBD1. This CDR3 spans 18 amino acids. The germline CDR1 and CDR2 sequences are SGHTA and FQGNSA. The DNA of the CDR3 is TGTGCCAGCAGATTAGTCTCGGGGACAGACCATTCTGGAAACACCATATATTTT. It codes for CASRLVSGTDHSGNTIYF.

This clonotype was recorded a few times. The rearrangement links TRBV5-1 to TRBJ2-2; D is possibly TRBD2 (6 bases). The CDR3 runs 15 residues. V was shortened by 4 bases and J by 6 bases, with 16 bases between the two germline ends. From germline, CDR1 is SGHRS and CDR2 YFSETQ. This CDR3 is CASSRGLWAPGELFF. As DNA, the CDR3 is TGCGCCAGCAGCCGGGGACTCTGGGCCCCCGGGGAGCTGTTTTTT.

V is TRBV7-9 and J is TRBJ1-1, with D possibly TRBD1 on 5 matching bases. The CDR3 consists of 13 residues. Germline-derived CDR1 and CDR2 are SEHNR and FQNEAQ (reference sequence). V shed 8 bases and J shed 1 base, with 11 bases lying between them. CDR3 protein: CASDRDGNTEAFF. CDR3 nucleotides: TGTGCCAGCGACCGGGACGGGAACACTGAAGCTTTCTTT.

This clonotype has more than one count but fewer than ten. It may be a read error: a sequence one base away is much more abundant. This chain connects TRBV11-2 to TRBJ2-5, with 7 bases matching TRBD1. The CDR3 contains 13 residues. V was clipped by 4 bases and J by 3 bases; unmatched bases: 2. Germline CDR1 reads SGHAT; CDR2 reads FQNNGV. The CDR3 reads CASSYGQEETQYF. The DNA for the CDR3 is TGTGCCAGCAGCTATGGACAGGAAGAGACCCAGTACTTC.

The table lists this clonotype with many counts. The V and J genes are TRBV10-3 and TRBJ2-2; D unresolved. Between the trimmed V and J ends, which lost 8 bases and 7 bases, there was a span of 8 bases. Germline V gene sequence: CDR1 ENHRY, CDR2 SYGVKD. The CDR3 has 11 residues. CDR3 coding DNA: TGTGCCATCGATAAAAACGGGGAGCTGTTTTTT. Amino acid sequence: CAIDKNGELFF.

This clonotype was found a few times. This chain joins TRBV7-2 and TRBJ2-2, with a tentative D call TRBD2 (6 bases). The CDR3 sequence is 15 residues long. Trimming shortened V by 4 bases and J by 0 bases, and 9 bases separated the two germline ends. The germline gives CDR1 SGHTA, CDR2 FQGNSA. This CDR3 reads CASSSWGANTGELFF. CDR3 in DNA: TGTGCCAGCAGCTCCTGGGGGGCGAACACCGGGGAGCTGTTTTTT.

This clonotype was detected ten times or more. CDR3 DNA: TGTGCCAGCAGCCCCGACGGTTCACCCCTCCACTTT. It encodes CASSPDGSPLHF. V gene TRBV6-5 combines with J gene TRBJ1-6; D unclear. This CDR3 contains 12 residues. V dropped 6 bases and J dropped 9 bases, with 9 bases sitting between them. Germline V CDR1 and CDR2: MNHEY, SVGAGI.